These T cell receptor beta chains were read from a single sample in a study of cytomegalovirus exposure and HLA in healthy donors. TCRdb's table, derived via immunoSEQ multiplex PCR, lists solely in-frame clones and lacks some. The data show 250,000 to 350,000 clones, 86% seen once. The source material was PBMCs. The receptors shown here come from a woman aged 18-29 years in good health and CMV-seronegative. Both conserved end residues are part of each CDR3. A D gene is named only where the DNA matches it firmly. Part of the rows lack a size; the others show once, few, many or a class for expanded clones.

TRBJ2-1 . . TRBV30 CAWSVLRCHYYEQFF TGTGCCTGGAGTGTACTAAGGTGCCATTACTATGAGCAGTTCTTC
TRBJ1-1 once . TRBV6-5 CASSYSSGGLNTEAFF TGTGCCAGCAGTTACTCGTCCGGGGGTCTGAACACTGAAGCTTTCTTT
TRBJ2-7 . . TRBV6-5 CASSFGGSYEQYF TGTGCCAGCAGTTTCGGGGGATCCTACGAGCAGTACTTC
TRBJ2-7 . TRBD2 TRBV29-1 CSVEDRQGGNEQYF TGCAGCGTTGAAGATCGTCAGGGAGGGAACGAGCAGTACTTC
TRBJ2-6 . . TRBV4-3 CASSRTSGTSGANVLTF TGCGCCAGCAGCCGCACCTCAGGAACCTCTGGGGCCAACGTCCTGACTTTC
TRBJ2-7 . TRBD1 TRBV15 CATSRDRGTGVPLTYEQYF TGTGCCACCAGCAGAGATCGAGGGACAGGGGTTCCTCTTACCTACGAGCAGTACTTC
TRBJ2-5 . . TRBV4-3 CASSQDGRGQETQYF TGCGCCAGCAGCCAAGACGGGCGGGGCCAAGAGACCCAGTACTTC
TRBJ2-7 . . TRBV7-2 CASSSMTVPYEQYF TGTGCCAGCAGCTCCATGACAGTTCCCTACGAGCAGTACTTC
TRBJ2-7 . . TRBV7-8 CASSRGGGAGYEQYF TGTGCCAGCAGCCGAGGAGGGGGGGCTGGCTACGAGCAGTACTTC
TRBJ2-1 . . TRBV19 CASSITSYNEQFF TGTGCCAGTAGTATAACTTCCTACAATGAGCAGTTCTTC
TRBJ2-7 . TRBD1 TRBV23-1 CASSRSGQGYEQYF TGCGCCAGCAGTCGATCCGGACAGGGCTACGAGCAGTACTTC
TRBJ1-2 few . TRBV29-1 CSVESLGLYGYTF TGCAGCGTTGAATCTCTTGGGCTCTATGGCTACACCTTC
TRBJ1-2 . TRBD1 TRBV20-1 CSARAGTGF TGCAGTGCCAGAGCCGGGACAGGGTTC
TRBJ1-5 . . TRBV19 CASKASNQPQHF TGTGCCAGTAAAGCTAGCAATCAGCCCCAGCATTTT
TRBJ1-5 . TRBD1 TRBV6-1 CASSEGTGVIQPQHF TGTGCCAGCAGTGAAGGGACAGGGGTGATTCAGCCCCAGCATTTT
TRBJ2-7 . . TRBV7-2 CASSLDGKQYF TGTGCCAGCAGCTTAGACGGGAAGCAGTACTTC
TRBJ2-7 . . TRBV29-1 CSGGEIYEQYF TGCAGCGGGGGGGAGATCTACGAGCAGTACTTC
TRBJ2-1 . TRBD2 TRBV5-4 CASSLARGLAGVLHNEQFF TGTGCCAGCAGCTTGGCCCGGGGACTAGCGGGAGTTCTCCACAATGAGCAGTTCTTC
TRBJ1-4 . . TRBV7-9 CASTEQYEKLFF TGTGCCAGCACCGAACAGTATGAAAAACTGTTTTTT
TRBJ2-3 . TRBD2 TRBV9 CASSYLALAGADTQYF TGTGCCAGCAGCTATCTAGCCCTAGCGGGAGCAGATACGCAGTATTTT
TRBJ2-7 . . TRBV27 CASSSYRVRDYEQYF TGTGCCAGCAGTAGCTACAGGGTTCGGGACTACGAGCAGTACTTC
TRBJ2-7 . . TRBV7-9 CASSFEAGAAYEQYF TGTGCCAGCAGCTTTGAGGCAGGGGCAGCCTACGAGCAGTACTTC
TRBJ1-5 . TRBD1 TRBV7-9 CASSRTGQQPQHF TGTGCCAGCAGCCGGACAGGGCAGCAGCCCCAGCATTTT
TRBJ1-4 . . TRBV6-5 CASSYSMVGAGLFF TGTGCCAGCAGTTACTCGATGGTTGGCGCCGGGCTGTTTTTT
TRBJ2-7 once TRBD2 TRBV5-4 CASSLDGTSGRAYHEQYF TGTGCCAGCAGCTTGGATGGGACTAGCGGGAGGGCCTATCACGAGCAGTACTTC
TRBJ1-1 . TRBD1 TRBV7-3 CASSRSGGLLCMNTEAFF TGTGCCAGCAGCCGCTCAGGGGGCCTCCTTTGTATGAACACTGAAGCTTTCTTT
TRBJ2-3 . TRBD2 TRBV4-3 CASSQDLAGGTDTQYF TGCGCCAGCAGCCAGGATCTAGCGGGGGGCACAGATACGCAGTATTTT
TRBJ1-2 . . TRBV28 CASSLTSNGYTF TGTGCCAGCAGTTTAACCTCTAATGGCTACACCTTC
TRBJ2-6 . TRBD1 TRBV5-4 CASSMGQGASGANVLTF TGTGCCAGCAGCATGGGACAGGGGGCATCTGGGGCCAACGTCCTGACTTTC
TRBJ1-2 . TRBD1 TRBV19 CASTQGQGTLYGYTF TGTGCCAGCACTCAAGGACAGGGGACTTTATATGGCTACACCTTC
TRBJ2-3 . TRBD2 TRBV6-5 CASRNLAESTDTQYF TGTGCCAGCAGGAACCTAGCGGAAAGCACAGATACGCAGTATTTT
TRBJ1-3 . . TRBV18 CASSLADSGNTIYF TGTGCCAGCTCACTGGCGGACTCTGGAAACACCATATATTTT
TRBJ2-1 . TRBD2 TRBV11-2 CASRTGGGRAPTYNEQFF TGTGCCAGCAGGACCGGGGGGGGCCGGGCCCCTACCTACAATGAGCAGTTCTTC
TRBJ2-1 . . TRBV6-1 CASSEVENHFEQFF TGTGCCAGCAGTGAGGTCGAAAATCACTTTGAGCAGTTCTTC
TRBJ1-5 . . TRBV10-3 CAISPSGNQPQHF TGTGCCATCAGCCCTTCTGGCAATCAGCCCCAGCATTTT
TRBJ1-3 . TRBD1 TRBV6-5 CASSYSRTGGNTIYF TGTGCCAGCAGTTACTCCCGGACAGGGGGAAACACCATATATTTT
TRBJ2-7 . . TRBV6-1 CASGHTGGVSYEQYF TGTGCCAGCGGCCATACAGGTGGGGTGTCCTACGAGCAGTACTTC
TRBJ2-7 . . TRBV10-3 CAISGGRSYEQYF TGTGCCATCAGTGGGGGCCGATCCTACGAGCAGTACTTC
TRBJ1-4 . TRBD1 TRBV5-1 CASSPGGTGREKLFF TGCGCCAGCAGCCCTGGCGGGACAGGGCGAGAAAAACTGTTTTTT
TRBJ2-6 . TRBD1 TRBV28 CASSYSGTVYVLTF TGTGCCAGCAGTTATTCCGGGACAGTATATGTCCTGACTTTC
TRBJ2-5 . . TRBV11-1 CASSHDSGSETQYF TGTGCCAGCAGCCACGACTCGGGGAGTGAGACCCAGTACTTC
TRBJ1-2 . . TRBV5-6 CASSPYRVTNYGYTF TGTGCCAGCAGCCCCTACAGGGTAACCAACTATGGCTACACCTTC
TRBJ2-5 . . TRBV11-1 CASSLLADQETQYF TGTGCCAGCAGCTTGTTAGCGGACCAAGAGACCCAGTACTTC
TRBJ2-7 . TRBD2 TRBV6-1 CASSGTSGLYEQYF TGTGCCAGCAGCGGGACTAGCGGGCTCTACGAGCAGTACTTC
TRBJ1-5 few TRBD1 TRBV28 CASRTGPVRGILNQPQHF TGTGCCAGCAGAACCGGCCCGGTCAGGGGGATTCTCAATCAGCCCCAGCATTTT
TRBJ1-2 . . TRBV6-1 CASSEAIDPAGYGYTF TGTGCCAGCAGTGAAGCGATCGACCCCGCGGGGTATGGCTACACCTTC
TRBJ2-3 once TRBD2 TRBV5-4 CASSLGASGSTDTQYF TGTGCCAGCAGCTTGGGGGCTAGCGGGAGTACAGATACGCAGTATTTT
TRBJ2-1 . . TRBV28 CASIGLAKEQFF TGTGCCAGCATTGGGCTAGCGAAAGAGCAGTTCTTC
TRBJ2-7 once . TRBV7-3 CASSLGKGREQYF TGTGCCAGCAGCTTAGGAAAAGGGAGAGAGCAGTACTTC
TRBJ2-7 . TRBD1 TRBV29-1 CSVEDDRGRYSYEQYF TGCAGCGTCGAAGATGACAGGGGGCGATATTCCTACGAGCAGTACTTC
TRBJ2-2 . . TRBV5-6 CASSLVILGELFF TGTGCCAGCAGCTTGGTTATCCTCGGGGAGCTGTTTTTT
TRBJ2-1 . TRBD2 TRBV6-1 CASSEWWLAGDYNEQFF TGTGCCAGCAGTGAATGGTGGCTAGCGGGAGACTACAATGAGCAGTTCTTC
TRBJ2-1 . TRBD2 TRBV7-2 CASSPLAGGLFEQFF TGTGCCAGCAGCCCGCTAGCGGGAGGGCTTTTTGAGCAGTTCTTC
TRBJ2-3 . . TRBV6-1 CASKVGRTTDTQYF TGTGCCAGCAAGGTGGGGCGGACCACAGATACGCAGTATTTT
TRBJ2-3 . . TRBV30 CAWSVGLATTDTQYF TGTGCCTGGAGTGTGGGGCTAGCGACCACAGATACGCAGTATTTT
TRBJ1-1 . . TRBV7-2 CASSLVGGMNTEAFF TGTGCCAGCAGCTTAGTTGGGGGGATGAACACTGAAGCTTTCTTT
TRBJ2-7 once TRBD2 TRBV6-6 CASRDPGLAVYEQYF TGTGCCAGCAGAGACCCGGGACTAGCGGTCTACGAGCAGTACTTC
TRBJ2-1 . . TRBV9 CASSVRSGGYNEQFF TGTGCCAGCAGCGTACGGAGTGGTGGATACAATGAGCAGTTCTTC